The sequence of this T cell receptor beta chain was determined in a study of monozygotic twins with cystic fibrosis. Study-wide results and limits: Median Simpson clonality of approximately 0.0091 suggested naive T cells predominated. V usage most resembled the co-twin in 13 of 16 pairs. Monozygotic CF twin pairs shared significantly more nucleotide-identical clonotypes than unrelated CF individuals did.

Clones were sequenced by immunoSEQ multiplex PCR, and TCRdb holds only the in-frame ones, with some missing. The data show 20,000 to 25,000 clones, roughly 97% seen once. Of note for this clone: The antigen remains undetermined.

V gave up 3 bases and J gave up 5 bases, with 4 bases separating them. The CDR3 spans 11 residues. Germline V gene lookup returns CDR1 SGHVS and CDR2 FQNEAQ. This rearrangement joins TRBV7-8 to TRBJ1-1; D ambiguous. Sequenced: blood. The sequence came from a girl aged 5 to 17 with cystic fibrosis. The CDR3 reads CASSFGTEAFF. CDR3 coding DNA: TGTGCCAGCAGCTTTGGGACTGAAGCTTTCTTT.